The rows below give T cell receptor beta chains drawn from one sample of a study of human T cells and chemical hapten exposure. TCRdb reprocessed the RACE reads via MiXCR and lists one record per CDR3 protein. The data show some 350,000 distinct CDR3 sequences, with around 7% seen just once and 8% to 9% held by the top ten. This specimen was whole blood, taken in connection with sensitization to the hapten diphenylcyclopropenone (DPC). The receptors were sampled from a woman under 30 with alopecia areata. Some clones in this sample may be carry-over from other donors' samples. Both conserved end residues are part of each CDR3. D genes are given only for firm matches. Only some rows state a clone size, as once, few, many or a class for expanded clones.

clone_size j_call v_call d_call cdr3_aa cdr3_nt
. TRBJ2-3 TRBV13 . CASGPETDTQYF TGTGCCAGCGGCCCAGAAACAGATACGCAGTATTTT
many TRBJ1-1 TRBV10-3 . CATVNSAGASTEAFF TGTGCCACCGTTAACTCTGCGGGGGCGTCCACTGAAGCTTTCTTT
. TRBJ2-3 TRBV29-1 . CSVEGYSSTDTQYF TGCAGCGTGGAGGGGTACTCTAGCACAGATACGCAGTATTTT
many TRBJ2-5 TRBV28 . CASSLKVARDLLETQYF TGTGCCAGCAGTTTAAAGGTCGCCAGGGACCTTCTCGAGACCCAGTACTTC
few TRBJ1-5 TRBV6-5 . CASSLLGQPQHF TGTGCCAGCAGTCTACTTGGACAGCCCCAGCATTTT
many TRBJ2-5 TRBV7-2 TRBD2 CASSLVGGDVGTQYF TGTGCCAGCAGCTTAGTTGGGGGGGACGTGGGGACCCAGTACTTC
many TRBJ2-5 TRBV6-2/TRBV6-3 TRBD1 CASSYAGTGISETQYF TGTGCCAGCAGTTACGCCGGGACAGGGATTTCCGAGACCCAGTACTTC
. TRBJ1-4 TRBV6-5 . CASKRSLQDGEKLFF TGTGCCAGCAAGCGAAGTCTCCAGGACGGCGAAAAACTGTTTTTT
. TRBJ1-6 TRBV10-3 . CAISAARSSYNSPLHF TGTGCCATCAGTGCGGCCCGGAGCTCCTATAATTCACCCCTCCACTTT
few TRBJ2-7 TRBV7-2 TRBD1 CASSRTGGSYEQYF TGTGCCAGCAGCCGGACAGGGGGTTCCTACGAGCAGTACTTC
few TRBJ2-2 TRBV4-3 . CASGMDTGELFF TGCGCCAGCGGGATGGACACCGGGGAGCTGTTTTTT
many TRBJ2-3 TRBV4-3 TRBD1 CASSQETGSDTQYF TGCGCCAGCAGCCAAGAGACAGGGTCAGATACGCAGTATTTT
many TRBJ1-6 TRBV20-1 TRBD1 CSASKDRRSSYNSPLHF TGCAGTGCTAGTAAGGACAGGCGGAGCTCCTATAATTCACCCCTCCACTTT
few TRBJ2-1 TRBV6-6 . CASNDPPQEFF TGTGCCAGCAATGACCCCCCGCAGGAGTTCTTC
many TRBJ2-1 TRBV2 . CASSFREGGLYNEQFF TGTGCCAGCAGTTTCCGTGAGGGGGGGCTTTACAATGAGCAGTTCTTC